This passage covers 24 T cell receptor beta chains from one sample sequenced in a study of blood T cell repertoires in COVID-19. Repertoires were generated with immunoSEQ multiplex PCR, while TCRdb's copy carries only in-frame clones and drops some. The sample lists fewer than 85,000 clones, roughly 85% occurring once. The sequenced material came from peripheral blood. The origin of the receptors is a man older than 75 with acute or convalescent COVID-19.

The chain employs TRBV30 and TRBJ1-1, with a possible D match to TRBD1 (5 bases). CDR1 is GTSNPN, CDR2 SVGIG, per germline (reference sequence). This CDR3 is built from 13 residues. Trimming shortened V by 8 bases and J by 3 bases, and 16 bases separated the two germline ends. Written as DNA, the CDR3 is TGTGCCCGCTCCAGGGCGGAGTACACTGAAGCTTTCTTT. Amino acid sequence: CARSRAEYTEAFF.

The chain uses TRBV5-1 and TRBJ2-7, with D possibly TRBD2 on 6 matching bases. V lost 0 bases to trimming and J lost 0 bases, with 13 bases between them. Germline V gene sequence: CDR1 SGHRS, CDR2 YFSETQ. CDR3 length: 16 amino acids. The CDR3 here is CASSLADGRSSYEQYF. The CDR3 bases are TGCGCCAGCAGCTTGGCGGATGGGAGGAGCTCCTACGAGCAGTACTTC.

This chain links TRBV29-1 with TRBJ1-2, with TRBD1 identical over 7 bases. From germline, CDR1 is SQVTM and CDR2 ANQGSEA. The CDR3 is made up of 14 amino acids. Germline trimming cut 6 bases from V and 2 bases from J; bases unmatched to any gene: 9. CDR3 bases: TGCAGCGTACAAAGGGACAGTAGGAACTATGGCTACACCTTC. Translating it yields CSVQRDSRNYGYTF.

The chain links TRBV19 to TRBJ2-4, with 9 bases that match TRBD2. The V and J ends lost 6 bases and 1 base, in that order; junction bases with no gene match: 4. The germline V gene has CDR1 LNHDA and CDR2 SQIVND (reference sequence). The CDR3 is 15 amino acids. CDR3 protein: CASSPAGGAKNIQYF. The CDR3 DNA reads as TGTGCCAGTAGCCCCGCGGGGGGGGCCAAAAACATTCAGTACTTC.

The chain links TRBV27 to TRBJ2-5; 7 positions agree with TRBD2. This CDR3 contains 13 residues. V was clipped by 2 bases and J by 5 bases; unmatched bases: 2. Germline loops: CDR1 MNHEY, CDR2 SMNVEV (reference sequence). The CDR3 spells CASSLGREETQYF. CDR3 DNA sequence: TGTGCCAGCAGTTTAGGGCGGGAGGAGACCCAGTACTTC.

The rearrangement joins TRBV7-2 to TRBJ2-7; tentatively, D is TRBD2 (5 bases). The CDR3 consists of 16 residues. Germline CDR1 is SGHTA and CDR2 is FQGNSA. Trimming took 0 bases from V and 1 from J, leaving 13 bases between them. CDR3 protein: CASSLARSGLSYEQYF. CDR3 nucleotides: TGTGCCAGCAGCTTAGCGCGGTCAGGACTTTCCTACGAGCAGTACTTC.

This clone has a single count. CDR3 sequence: CASSLGERQPQHF. The DNA for the CDR3 is TGTGCCAGCAGCTTAGGGGAGCGTCAGCCCCAGCATTTT. This chain connects TRBV7-8 to TRBJ1-5; D unclear. Trimming cost V 1 base and J 6 bases, with 7 bases left between them. The CDR3 runs to 13 residues. The germline gives CDR1 SGHVS, CDR2 FQNEAQ. Full variable domain (missing parts from reference TRBV7-8 and TRBJ1-5): GAGVSQSPRYKVAKRGQDVALRCDPISGHVSLFWYQQALGQGPEFLTYFQNEAQLDKSGLPSDRFFAERPEGSVSTLKIQRTQQEDSAVYLCASSLGERQPQHFGDGTRLSIL.

The genes are TRBV30 and TRBJ1-5, with D tentatively TRBD1 (5 bases). V was shortened by 4 bases and J by 5 bases, with 12 bases between the two germline ends. This CDR3 has 13 amino acids. CDR1 and CDR2 (germline): GTSNPN, SVGIG (reference sequence). The CDR3 reads CAWTPDRDQPQHF. CDR3 DNA sequence: TGTGCCTGGACCCCAGACAGAGATCAGCCCCAGCATTTT.

With regard to this clone: The sample contains more than one DNA sequence encoding this CDR3. The chain employs TRBV28 and TRBJ2-3, with a tentative D call TRBD2 (5 bases). Germline values: CDR1 MDHEN, CDR2 SYDVKM. CDR3 length: 14 amino acids. V gave up 2 bases and J gave up 0 bases, with 6 bases separating them. CDR3 in amino acids: CASSLGGSTDTQYF. The DNA of the CDR3 is TGTGCCAGCAGTTTAGGAGGCAGCACAGATACGCAGTATTTT.

V and J are TRBV14 and TRBJ1-2, with D unclear. The CDR3 is 14 residues long. The germline V and J ends were trimmed by 1 base and 0 bases, with 6 bases remaining between them. Germline CDR1 SGHDN, CDR2 FVKESK. CDR3 residues: CASSQVSSNYGYTF. CDR3 in DNA: TGTGCCAGCAGCCAAGTTTCTTCTAACTATGGCTACACCTTC.

V and J are TRBV9 and TRBJ2-7, with 10 positions matching TRBD1. After removal of 3 bases from V and 2 bases from J, the junction contained 5 bases not matched to a gene. Germline V gene lookup returns CDR1 SGDLS and CDR2 YYNGEE. The CDR3 spans 15 residues. The CDR3 DNA reads TGTGCCAGCAGCGCCCGGGACAGGGGCCCCTACGAGCAGTACTTC. Its translation is CASSARDRGPYEQYF. The variable domain in full, with the rest retrieved from reference TRBV9 and TRBJ2-7, is DSGVTQTPKHLITATGQRVTLRCSPRSGDLSVYWYQQSLDQGLQFLIQYYNGEERAKGNILERFSAQQFPDLHSELNLSSLELGDSALYFCASSARDRGPYEQYFGPGTRLTVT.

V and J are TRBV10-3 and TRBJ2-5; 9 nucleotides match TRBD1. The CDR3 loop spans 14 amino acids. J was trimmed by 4 bases and V by 6 bases; bases with no gene match: 6. The germline gives CDR1 ENHRY, CDR2 SYGVKD. The CDR3, as DNA: TGTGCCATCAGCCCCTTGGGACAGGGAGAGACCCAGTACTTC. It yields the protein CAISPLGQGETQYF.

The V call is TRBV19, the J call TRBJ2-3; a possible D gene is TRBD2 (6 bases). Germline CDR1 is LNHDA and CDR2 is SQIVND (reference sequence). V gave up 10 bases and J gave up 2 bases, with 16 bases separating them. This CDR3 is 14 amino acids long. As DNA, the CDR3 is TGTGCCATCCGGGGACTTGGGCCCACAGATACGCAGTATTTT. As protein: CAIRGLGPTDTQYF.

As regards this clone: Germline and junction disagree at one end, which may indicate a read error. The rearrangement uses TRBV19 and TRBJ1-5, with 8 nucleotides matching TRBD1. The CDR3 extends over 15 amino acids. Germline CDR1 reads LNHDA; CDR2 reads SQIVND (reference sequence). CDR3 in amino acids: CASRIMTGAFQPQHF. The CDR3 nucleotides are TGTGCCAGTCGTATTATGACAGGGGCCTTTCAGCCCCAGCATTTT. Combining the CDR3 with reference TRBV19 and TRBJ1-5 gives the whole variable domain DGGITQSPKYLFRKEGQNVTLSCEQNLNHDAMYWYRQDPGQGLRLIYYSQIVNDFQKGDIAEGYSVSREKKESFPLTVTSAQKNPTAFYLCASRIMTGAFQPQHFGDGTRLSIL.

J is TRBJ2-3 and V is TRBV5-1, with TRBD1 matching over 7 bases. The CDR3 consists of 17 residues. The V and J ends lost 1 base and 4 bases, in that order; junction bases with no gene match: 12. CDR1 SGHRS and CDR2 YFSETQ come from the germline V gene. CDR3 residues: CASSLYMGSQGADTQYF. In DNA, the CDR3 is TGCGCCAGCAGCTTGTATATGGGGTCCCAGGGGGCAGATACGCAGTATTTT.

The chain combines TRBV5-5 with TRBJ2-5, with 13 bases identical to TRBD2. Germline trimming cut 3 bases from V and 4 bases from J; bases unmatched to any gene: 9. The germline CDR1 and CDR2 sequences are SGHKS and YYEKEE (reference sequence). The CDR3 is 17 amino acids. The CDR3 loop is CASSSKLAGGPRETQYF. CDR3 nucleotides: TGTGCCAGCAGCTCGAAACTAGCGGGAGGGCCGAGAGAGACCCAGTACTTC.

This clone was counted a single time. This chain uses TRBV24-1 with TRBJ2-1; the match to TRBD2 covers 13 bases. V dropped 6 bases and J dropped 6; count of bases not matched to a gene: 1. The CDR3 runs to 14 residues. CDR1 is KGHDR, CDR2 SFDVKD, per germline. The DNA of the CDR3 is TGTGCCACCAGTACTAGCGGGAGGGGCAATGAGCAGTTCTTC. As protein: CATSTSGRGNEQFF.

This clone was seen a single time. The chain has TRBV5-4 and TRBJ2-5; TRBD2 matches at 7 bases. Germline lookup yields CDR1 SGHNT and CDR2 YYREEE (reference sequence). Trimming at V came to 0 bases and at J to 5 bases, leaving 4 bases not matched to a gene. The CDR3 has 14 amino acids. CDR3 amino acids: CASSLAGEGETQYF. CDR3 nucleotides: TGTGCCAGCAGCTTGGCGGGGGAGGGGGAGACCCAGTACTTC.

The V and J genes are TRBV7-3 and TRBJ2-5; D is possibly TRBD2 (6 bases). Trimming took off 0 bases at V and 5 bases at J, with 16 bases between the two ends. The germline gives CDR1 SGHTA, CDR2 FQGTGA. This CDR3 is built from 16 residues. This CDR3 is CASSLTISGGSETQYF. The CDR3 DNA sequence: TGTGCCAGCAGCTTAACGATAAGTGGGGGGAGTGAGACCCAGTACTTC.

The count of this clone is one. This sequence joins TRBV7-3 and TRBJ2-2; TRBD1 might be the D (5 bases). In germline, CDR1 is SGHTA, CDR2 FQGTGA. The V end was cut by 5 bases, the J end by 0 bases, with 13 bases between. CDR3 length equals 16 residues. Here the CDR3 reads CASSNYDSPNTGELFF. CDR3 DNA: TGTGCCAGCAGCAATTACGACAGCCCGAACACCGGGGAGCTGTTTTTT. Drawing the rest from reference TRBV7-3 and TRBJ2-2, the complete variable domain is GAGVSQTPSNKVTEKGKYVELRCDPISGHTALYWYRQSLGQGPEFLIYFQGTGAADDSGLPNDRFFAVRPEGSVSTLKIQRTERGDSAVYLCASSNYDSPNTGELFFGEGSRLTVL.

The chain combines TRBV12-5 with TRBJ2-7; D might be TRBD2 (5 bases). Trimming cost V 7 bases and J 0 bases, with 13 bases left between them. This CDR3 contains 14 residues. Germline assignment: CDR1 LGHNT and CDR2 FRNRAP. CDR3 sequence: CASALGEASYEQYF. CDR3 nucleotides: TGTGCTAGTGCGCTGGGAGAAGCCTCCTACGAGCAGTACTTC.

The chain uses TRBV11-1 and TRBJ1-2; D unclear. The CDR3 has 13 residues. Germline loops: CDR1 SGHAT, CDR2 FQDESV (reference sequence). V lost 4 bases and J lost 9, with 15 bases in between. The CDR3 here is CASSSAGGSSYTF. The CDR3 nucleotides read TGTGCCAGCAGCTCTGCGGGAGGGTCTAGCTACACCTTC.

V usage is TRBV12-3 or TRBV12-4 and J usage is TRBJ2-5; no reliable D call. The CDR3 sequence is 11 residues long. Trimming shortened V by 3 bases and J by 5 bases, and 4 bases separated the two germline ends. The DNA of the CDR3 is TGTGCCAGCAGTTTCTTCGAGACCCAGTACTTC. Translated: CASSFFETQYF.

CDR3 residues: CASSRPRDRKDYGYTF. Written as DNA, the CDR3 is TGTGCCAGCAGCCGGCCCCGGGACAGGAAGGACTATGGCTACACCTTC. J is TRBJ1-2 and V is TRBV7-2, with 8 bases lining up with TRBD1. The CDR3 is 16 residues long. V dropped 5 bases and J dropped 3; count of bases not matched to a gene: 11. The germline V gene has CDR1 SGHTA and CDR2 FQGNSA.